The present T cell receptor beta chain was sequenced within a study of blood T cell repertoires in COVID-19 (TCRdb year 2020). For context, the study as a whole: Samples from collaborators originated in the United States, Italy and Spain and spanned both the acute and convalescent phases of COVID-19. The repertoires were released in a freely available public database meant as a resource for research on the immune response to SARS-CoV-2. The material from the prospective study consisted of cDNA or gDNA derived from T cells, B-cell-depleted T cells, or PBMCs. Sample metadata almost always included a de-identified subject ID, COVID-19 status, age in years and sex. Samples came from the ongoing ImmuneRACE study (first 160 participants) plus 1,254 subjects from 6 global collaborators. Deeply sampled blood TCRbeta repertoires from subjects exposed to, actively infected with, or recovered from COVID-19 were included in the dataset. Where HLA class I and class II types were available, the types were taken from metadata supplied by the sample provider, not from assay-based typing.

Notes on this clone: Its cognate antigen has yet to be identified. The sample holds no much larger clone one base away, and base qualities are not on file.

One collaborating source in Seattle enrolled patients while the patients were actively infected and followed the patients over time throughout the course of disease. Each collaborating institution followed its own protocols to collect whole blood in K2EDTA tubes. Collaborator samples were shipped for TCRbeta analysis as frozen whole blood, isolated PBMCs, or DNA extracted from either sample type. V lost 5 bases and J lost 7 bases; the stretch between them is 17 bases long. CDR1 GTSNPN and CDR2 SVGIG were looked up in the germline V gene (reference sequence). The CDR3, from cysteine to phenylalanine, totals 13 residues. Only the CDR3 region is kept as DNA, spanning 39 bases read in frame from base 1. Overall study results and their limits: The amount of clinical and demographic metadata varied by source and participant and was provided uncurated.

TCRbeta CDR3 regions were amplified from genomic DNA by means of the immunoSEQ Assay, a bias-controlled multiplex PCR. As for the authors' bioinformatics: Within the assay, amplification of reference gene primers was used to estimate how many nucleated cells each sample contained. To quantify the absolute abundance of each unique TCRbeta CDR3 rearrangement, sequence reads were collapsed and filtered. For each sample, productive Simpson clonality was calculated by taking the square root of Simpson's diversity index across productive rearrangements. TCRdb re-hosts the immuneACCESS table, in-frame sequences only. Its copies lack some clones; in the studies checked, an unresolved V gene accounts for under half of them, and the cause for the rest is not known. The V and J calls and clone size are taken from that table; D and trimming were inferred from the DNA. Present in this sample are hundreds of thousands of clones, about 90% of which were seen just once. The top ten constitute around 6% of the sample.

Here the chain combines TRBV30 and TRBJ1-2; the D segment cannot be called with confidence. Sequenced input: peripheral blood. This receptor was obtained from a woman between 45 and 65 years old with COVID-19, enrolled during active disease. In nucleotides, the sequence is TGTGCCTGGGCAAGAGGGCCCGAAGCTGGCTACACCTTC. Its translation is CAWARGPEAGYTF.